The source of this T cell receptor (beta chain) is a study of blood T cell repertoires in COVID-19. Overall study context: The origin of the acute and convalescent COVID-19 samples was the United States, Italy and Spain. From T cells, B-cell-depleted T cells, or PBMCs came the material, which was cDNA or gDNA.

As processed by the authors: Estimation of nucleated cell counts was performed using reference gene primer amplification. TCRdb's table, derived via immunoSEQ multiplex PCR, lists solely in-frame clones and lacks some. V and J calls and clone size are copied from that table; D and trimming were computed from the DNA. The data hold fewer than 40,000 clones, with 70% to 90% observed a single time. The CDR3 sequence is 15 residues long. CDR1 SNHLY and CDR2 FYNNEI come from the germline V gene. V was trimmed by 8 bases and J by 2 bases, leaving 18 bases between them. The sequenced sample was peripheral blood. The gene calls are TRBV2 and TRBJ1-2; D perhaps matches TRBD1 (6 bases). The receptor comes from a man between 65 and 80 years old with active COVID-19. CDR3 sequence reads: CASEETGLGNYGYTF. The CDR3 nucleotides are TGTGCCAGCGAGGAAACAGGGTTGGGAAACTATGGCTACACCTTC. The full variable domain, its missing parts supplied by reference TRBV2 and TRBJ1-2, is EPEVTQTPSHQVTQMGQEVILRCVPISNHLYFYWYRQILGQKVEFLVSFYNNEISEKSEIFDDQFSVERPDGSNFTLKIRSTKLEDSAMYFCASEETGLGNYGYTFGSGTRLTVV.